Sequencing of this T cell receptor beta chain was carried out in a study of T cells in Graves' hyperthyroidism and ophthalmopathy. The CDR3 length is 15 residues. CDR1 is MNHNS, CDR2 SASEGT, per germline. V dropped 8 bases and J dropped 3; count of bases not matched to a gene: 10. This clonotype turned up a few times. Template material for amplifying TCR beta CDR3 regions consisted of RNA transcripts. An initial round of RT-PCR targeting the TCR CDR3 relied on the HTBI primer set. MiXCR, applied by TCRdb to the multiplex PCR reads, yields one record per CDR3 protein. The sample has about 740,000 distinct CDR3 sequences; around 15% are singletons.

The V and J genes are TRBV6-1 and TRBJ2-1; TRBD2 matches 7 bases. The clonotype was recovered from a woman aged 18 to 35 with Graves' hyperthyroidism. The sample was blood. The DNA for the CDR3 is TGTGCCAGCGGCTCATTCGGACTAGGCTACAATGAGCAGTTCTTC. It is translated as CASGSFGLGYNEQFF.